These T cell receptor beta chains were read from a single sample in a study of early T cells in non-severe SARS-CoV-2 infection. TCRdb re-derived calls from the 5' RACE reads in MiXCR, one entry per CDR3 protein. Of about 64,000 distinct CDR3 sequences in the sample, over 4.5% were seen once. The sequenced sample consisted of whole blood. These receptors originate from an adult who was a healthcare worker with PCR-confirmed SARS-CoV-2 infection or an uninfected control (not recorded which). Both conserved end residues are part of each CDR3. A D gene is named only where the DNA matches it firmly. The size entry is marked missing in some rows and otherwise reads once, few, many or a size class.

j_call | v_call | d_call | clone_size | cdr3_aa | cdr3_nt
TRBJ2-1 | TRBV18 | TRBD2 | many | CASSPRLAGSNEQFF | TGTGCCAGCTCACCACGGCTAGCGGGTTCTAATGAGCAGTTCTTC
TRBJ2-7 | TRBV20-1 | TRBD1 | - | CSASPPGQGSYEQYF | TGCAGTGCTAGCCCTCCGGGACAGGGCTCCTACGAGCAGTACTTC
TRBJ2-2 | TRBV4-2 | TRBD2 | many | CASSRSGGSNTGELFF | TGTGCCAGCAGCCGCTCGGGGGGATCGAACACCGGGGAGCTGTTTTTT
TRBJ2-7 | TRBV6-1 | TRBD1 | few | CASMGQGTFGAPYEQYF | TGTGCCAGCATGGGACAGGGCACATTTGGAGCCCCTTACGAGCAGTACTTC
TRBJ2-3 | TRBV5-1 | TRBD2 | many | CASSLVLAGGHADTQYF | TGCGCCAGCAGCTTGGTTCTAGCGGGAGGTCATGCAGATACGCAGTATTTT
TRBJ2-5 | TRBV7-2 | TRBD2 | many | CASSRPSTSGGQETQYF | TGTGCCAGCAGCCGCCCTTCGACTAGCGGGGGCCAAGAGACCCAGTACTTC
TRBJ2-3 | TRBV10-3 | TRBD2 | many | CAISSGRATDTQYF | TGTGCCATCAGTAGCGGGAGGGCCACAGATACGCAGTATTTT
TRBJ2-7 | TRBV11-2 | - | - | CASSTRGAGGNYEQYF | TGTGCCAGCAGCACCCGGGGGGCAGGGGGCAACTACGAGCAGTACTTC
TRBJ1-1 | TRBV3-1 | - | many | CASSQDSTIRNAFF | TGTGCCAGCAGCCAAGATTCGACCATTAGAAATGCTTTCTTT
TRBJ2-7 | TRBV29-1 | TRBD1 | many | CSVVLHETGGYEQYF | TGCAGCGTTGTGTTACACGAGACAGGGGGCTACGAGCAGTACTTC
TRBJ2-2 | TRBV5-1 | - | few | CASSFPGELFF | TGCGCCAGCAGCTTTCCCGGGGAGCTGTTTTTT
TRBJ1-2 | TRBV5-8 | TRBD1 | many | CASSQRQGASFYGYTF | TGTGCCAGCAGCCAAAGACAGGGGGCGTCCTTCTATGGCTACACCTTC
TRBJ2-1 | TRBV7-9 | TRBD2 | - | CASSLKGSLAEAYNEQFF | TGTGCCAGCAGCCTAAAGGGATCCCTAGCGGAGGCCTACAATGAGCAGTTCTTC
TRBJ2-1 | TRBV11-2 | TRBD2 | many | CASSLSGSSYNEQFF | TGTGCCAGCAGCCTTAGCGGGAGCTCCTACAATGAGCAGTTCTTC
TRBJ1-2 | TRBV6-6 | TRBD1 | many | CASFHGKRDRVFYGYTF | TGTGCCTCCTTTCACGGCAAGAGGGACAGGGTGTTTTATGGCTACACCTTC
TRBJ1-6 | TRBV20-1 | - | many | CSALLGAGYNSPLHF | TGCAGTGCCCTGTTGGGAGCAGGGTATAATTCACCCCTCCACTTT
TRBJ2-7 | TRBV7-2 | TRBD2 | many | CASSSRLANEQYF | TGTGCCAGCAGCTCGAGACTAGCAAACGAGCAGTACTTC
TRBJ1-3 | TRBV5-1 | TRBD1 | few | CASSFTGGSGNTIYF | TGCGCCAGCAGCTTCACAGGGGGCTCTGGAAACACCATATATTTT
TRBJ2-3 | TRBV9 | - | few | CASSADGDSGDTQYF | TGTGCCAGCAGCGCCGACGGGGACTCAGGAGATACGCAGTATTTT
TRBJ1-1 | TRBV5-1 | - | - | CASSSGRDRYLNTEAFF | TGCGCCAGCAGCTCTGGAAGGGACCGCTACTTGAACACTGAAGCTTTCTTT
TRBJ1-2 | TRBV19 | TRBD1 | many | CASRDRDVYGYTF | TGTGCCAGCAGGGACAGGGACGTTTATGGCTACACCTTC
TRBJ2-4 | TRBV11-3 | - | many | CASSLDHAGQNIQYF | TGTGCCAGCAGCTTAGATCATGCAGGGCAAAACATTCAGTACTTC
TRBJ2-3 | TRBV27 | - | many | CASRTPLSDTQYF | TGTGCCAGCCGGACTCCGCTCTCAGATACGCAGTATTTT
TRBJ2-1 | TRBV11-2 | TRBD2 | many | CASSPLAGLYGNEQFF | TGTGCCAGCAGCCCACTAGCGGGTCTTTACGGGAATGAGCAGTTCTTC
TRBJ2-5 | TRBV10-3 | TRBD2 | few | CASRGSGRVETQYF | TGTGCCTCCCGAGGTAGCGGGAGAGTGGAGACCCAGTACTTC
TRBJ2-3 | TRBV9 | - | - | CASSPGLDTDTQYF | TGTGCCAGCAGCCCGGGACTGGACACAGATACGCAGTATTTT